This T cell receptor (beta chain) was sequenced in a study of beta chain features in type 1 diabetes listed by TCRdb under 2018. As for the study more broadly: No differences in mean age, gender distribution, total cell number or subset yield were found between patients and healthy donors. Across all samples, 107,917,701 sorted cells were examined, and cell number per subset correlated strongly with RNA yield. The study compared TCRB repertoires of sorted circulating CD4+ T cell subsets between recently diagnosed type 1 diabetes patients and matched healthy donors. Regulatory and stem cell-like memory subsets were isolated from only 8 patients and about 8 healthy donors, whereas naive and central memory subsets came from all 30 or so donors. General findings and caveats noted by the study authors: Shorter templates might be favored by PCR, yet because patient and control samples were amplified and corrected together, any such skew would affect both groups equally. At VDJ recombination sites, type 1 diabetes patients had fewer insertions and more deleted nucleotides, which implies abnormalities in thymic rearrangement. Because small numbers of individuals were included in the HLA sub-analyses, any influence of HLA type on TCRB rearrangement was left unresolved. Because cDNA was sequenced instead of genomic DNA, highly expressing activated cells could be over-represented, though the groups showed no difference in activation or CD3 levels. Type 1 diabetes patients showed a moderate but significant shortening of TCRB CDR3 length in all four CD4+ subsets. The naive, central memory and regulatory TCRB repertoires appeared to resemble one another more closely among patients than among healthy donors.

The entire amount of isolated RNA was reverse transcribed using the High Capacity cDNA Reverse Transcription Kit, so the sequenced TCRB transcripts were expressed ones. Deep immunoSEQ sequencing was applied to naive, central memory and regulatory T cell samples, giving an average of roughly 3.5 million total reads per sample. After sorted cells were lysed in RLT buffer, RNA was extracted with DNase-treated RNeasy Micro or Mini kits, with the choice depending on cell number. Each cell subset was processed on its own to prevent cross-contamination, while patient and healthy donor samples were processed together. Using the immunoSEQ multiplex PCR, TCRB sequences were amplified from cDNA into 87-bp fragments spanning the CDR3 region. Amplicons were sequenced on the Illumina HiSeq platform. As for how the authors treated the data: PCR bias was corrected computationally using synthetic template baselines, and reads within Hamming distance 2 were collapsed, with unmergeable singletons discarded. Reads were aligned against IMGT to assign V, D and J genes, CDR3 length and insertions or deletions at six rearrangement sites. Clonotype counts were normalized to sorted cell number within each subset before computing true diversity and Gini coefficients with the tcR R package. Repertoire sharing was quantified using the overlap coefficient calculated on TCRB nucleotide sequences. Out-of-frame TCRB sequences from naive cells were analyzed as a proxy for the pre-selection repertoire. The table was pulled from immuneACCESS by TCRdb, which kept in-frame rearrangements only. Such tables lose some clones; where checked, under half of the loss comes from unresolved V genes, and the rest has no known cause. V and J calls plus clone size are reproduced from that table; the DNA served to infer D and trimming. Present in this sample are 550,000 to 850,000 clones, roughly an eighth of which were seen just once. The ten largest clones capture approximately 0.022% of the sample.

Including cysteine and phenylalanine, the CDR3 has 13 amino acids. Only the CDR3 portion is preserved as DNA: 39 bases, with reading frame beginning at the first base. The germline V gene gives CDR1 as SGHTA and CDR2 as FQGNSA. From V the trimming removes 5 bases and from J it removes 9 bases, while the gene matches leave 5 bases of the junction unaccounted for. From each donor, a single peripheral blood sample of 95 to 150 mL on average was drawn into heparinised tubes. A BD FACSAria II and a panel including CD45RO, CCR7, CD25, CD127, CD95 and CD27 were used to sort naive, central memory, regulatory and stem cell-like memory CD4+ T cells. A purity above 95% was achieved for all sorted populations. PBMCs were isolated immediately by Lymphoprep density gradient centrifugation and stained directly without culture. So that batch effects would be minimized, each experiment stained and sorted samples in pairs, pairing one healthy donor with one patient.

There are a few counts of this clone. Its antigen has not been determined. No base quality values were provided; no much bigger clone lies one nucleotide off. Sequencing input: naive CD4+ T cells from blood. The cell subset or site label here, explained by the study, means: true naive CD4+ T cells. The rearrangement joined TRBV7-2 to TRBJ2-2, with 8 bases in between that match TRBD1. The clonotype was recovered from a young man with type 1 diabetes. The CDR3 sequence is CASSQDRGRELFF. The DNA sequence is as follows: TGTGCCAGCAGCCAAGACAGGGGAAGGGAGCTGTTTTTT.